One sample yielded the 17 T cell receptor beta chains listed below, sequenced in a study of T cell responses to AZD1222 COVID-19 vaccine. Using immunoSEQ multiplex PCR, the repertoire was profiled, and TCRdb retains in-frame clones only, with some absent. Of some 150,000 clones listed, 85% to 95% are singletons. Material: peripheral blood, obtained on day 0 of MenACWY control vaccination. The receptors derive from an adult in good health.

V usage is TRBV3-1 (or the pseudogene TRBV3-2) and J usage is TRBJ1-2; TRBD1 matches 7 bases. In germline, CDR1 is LGHDT, CDR2 YNNKEL (reference sequence). V shed 4 bases and J 5 bases; nucleotides not matched to a gene: 7. The CDR3 has 14 amino acids. The CDR3 nucleotides are TGTGCCAGCAGCCGTCGACAGGGAGGGTATGGCTACACCTTC. Residues: CASSRRQGGYGYTF.

The chain employs TRBV9 and TRBJ1-2; a weak D match, TRBD1 (6 bases). Trimming removed 6 bases at V and 4 bases at J, with 10 bases between. This CDR3 spans 12 amino acids. CDR1 and CDR2 from the germline V gene are SGDLS and YYNGEE. CDR3 DNA: TGTGCCAGCAAGGACAGTAGCTATGGCTACACCTTC. It is translated as CASKDSSYGYTF.

This chain uses TRBV19 with TRBJ1-6, with D tentatively TRBD1 (6 bases). The CDR3 length is 14 residues. The V gene lost 5 bases and the J gene lost 13 bases, with 18 bases spanning the gap. Germline loops: CDR1 LNHDA, CDR2 SQIVND (reference sequence). The CDR3 nucleotides are TGTGCCAGTAGTGTGGGACACCGACCTCGTCCCCTCCACTTT. Translation gives CASSVGHRPRPLHF.

This clone was detected once. The V call is TRBV7-9, the J call TRBJ2-1, with TRBD2 as a possible D gene (6 bases). CDR1 SEHNR and CDR2 FQNEAQ come from the germline V gene (reference sequence). The CDR3 is made up of 15 amino acids. The V and J ends lost 4 bases and 0 bases respectively, with 10 bases between them. The CDR3 sequence: CASSYPGSSYNEQFF. The CDR3 bases are TGTGCCAGCAGCTACCCCGGGAGCTCCTACAATGAGCAGTTCTTC. The full variable domain, in which reference TRBV7-9 and TRBJ2-1 provide the parts outside the CDR3, is DTGVSQNPRHKITKRGQNVTFRCDPISEHNRLYWYRQTLGQGPEFLTYFQNEAQLEKSRLLSDRFSAERPKGSFSTLEIQRTEQGDSAMYLCASSYPGSSYNEQFFGPGTRLTVL.

CDR3: CASSEESASNYGYTF. As DNA, the CDR3 is TGTGCCAGCAGTGAAGAGTCAGCTTCTAACTATGGCTACACCTTC. The chain is built from TRBV6-1 and TRBJ1-2; no clear D gene. Trimming removed 1 base from V and 0 bases from J, with 9 bases in between. Germline CDR1 reads MNHNS; CDR2 reads SASEGT. The CDR3 has 15 residues.

This clone was seen once. The chain is built from TRBV5-1 and TRBJ1-1; D uncertain. Deletions cut 0 bases from V and 5 bases from J, with 17 bases between. The CDR3 has 16 amino acids. Germline CDR1 SGHRS, CDR2 YFSETQ. The CDR3 sequence is CASSLETPPLITEAFF. The CDR3 coding sequence is TGCGCCAGCAGCTTGGAAACCCCACCACTGATAACTGAAGCTTTCTTT.

The chain combines TRBV6-5 with TRBJ1-4; TRBD1 matches 8 bases. Germline V gene lookup returns CDR1 MNHEY and CDR2 SVGAGI. CDR3 length: 13 residues. The V and J ends lost 6 bases and 7 bases, in that order; junction bases with no gene match: 4. CDR3 nucleotides: TGTGCCAGCAGGAGGACAGGGCTTGAAAAACTGTTTTTT. Translation: CASRRTGLEKLFF.

The V call is TRBV27, the J call TRBJ2-2; no firm D call. The germline CDR1 and CDR2 sequences are MNHEY and SMNVEV (reference sequence). The V and J ends lost 0 bases and 6 bases respectively, with 5 bases between them. The CDR3 totals 13 residues. The CDR3 DNA sequence: TGTGCCAGCAGTTTATCCGTTCCCGGGGAGCTGTTTTTT. Protein: CASSLSVPGELFF.

The DNA of the CDR3 is TGTGCCAGTAGTATAGATCTCAGGGGCTACGAGCAGTACTTC. This codes for CASSIDLRGYEQYF. J is TRBJ2-7 and V is TRBV19, with D possibly TRBD1 on 6 matching bases. The V end lost 0 bases, the J end lost 3 bases, and 9 bases lay between the germline ends. In germline, CDR1 is LNHDA, CDR2 SQIVND (reference sequence). This CDR3 is built from 14 residues.

This chain links TRBV4-2 with TRBJ1-4, with D hard to call. Germline values: CDR1 LGHNA, CDR2 YNFKEQ. Trimming stripped 0 bases from V and 5 bases from J, with 13 bases between. This CDR3 has 16 amino acids. The CDR3 bases are TGTGCCAGCAGCCAAGAAGTAAAGGGAACGAATGAAAAACTGTTTTTT. Translation: CASSQEVKGTNEKLFF.

The gene calls are TRBV20-1 and TRBJ1-1; D is undetermined. Germline-derived CDR1 and CDR2 are DFQATT and SNEGSKA (reference sequence). This CDR3 contains 13 residues. V was trimmed by 3 bases and J by 0 bases, leaving 8 bases between them. CDR3 DNA sequence: TGCAGTGCTAGTTTTCCTATGAACACTGAAGCTTTCTTT. Translation gives CSASFPMNTEAFF.

The chain links TRBV19 to TRBJ1-2; TRBD1 matches 9 bases. Unmatched junction bases numbered 7, after V lost 6 bases and J lost 2 bases. The CDR3 has 15 residues. Germline CDR1 LNHDA, CDR2 SQIVND (reference sequence). The DNA for the CDR3 is TGTGCCAGTAGGCCCGGGACAGGGCTAAACTATGGCTACACCTTC. Translating gives CASRPGTGLNYGYTF.

The rearrangement joins TRBV12-3 or TRBV12-4 to TRBJ1-2, with a weak D call TRBD1 (5 bases). Trimming pared 1 base from V and 5 bases from J, leaving 5 bases between. The CDR3 loop spans 12 amino acids. As DNA, the CDR3 is TGTGCCAGCAGTTTAGAGGGGTATGGCTACACCTTC. Its translation: CASSLEGYGYTF.

With respect to this clone: The junction departs from the called germline gene at one end, perhaps through a read error. The CDR3 bases are TGTGCCAGCAGAGAAGGGGGCGGCAATCAGCCCCAGCATTTT. Protein product: CASREGGGNQPQHF. V usage is TRBV6-1 and J usage is TRBJ1-5, with 7 positions matching TRBD1. Germline V gene data show CDR1 as MNHNS and CDR2 as SASEGT. The CDR3 is 14 amino acids.

The chain joins TRBV2 to TRBJ2-3; D is undetermined. Trimming took 3 bases from V and 2 from J, leaving 12 bases between them. Germline CDR1 and CDR2: SNHLY and FYNNEI. CDR3 length equals 15 residues. The CDR3 is CASSEVRTFTDTQYF. The CDR3 region has the DNA TGTGCCAGCAGTGAGGTCAGAACCTTCACAGATACGCAGTATTTT.

This clone appeared a few times. This chain joins TRBV24-1 and TRBJ2-1; tentatively, D is TRBD1 (6 bases). V was cut by 1 base and J by 8 bases, with 11 bases left in between. Per the germline V gene, CDR1 is KGHDR and CDR2 is SFDVKD. The CDR3 sequence is 14 residues long. For the CDR3, the DNA is TGTGCCACCAGTGATTTTAGGGGGATCGATGAGCAGTTCTTC. Protein sequence: CATSDFRGIDEQFF.

The chain is built from TRBV9 and TRBJ1-2, with D maybe TRBD1 (5 bases). Germline assignment: CDR1 SGDLS and CDR2 YYNGEE. Trimming shortened V by 2 bases and J by 3 bases, and 11 bases separated the two germline ends. The CDR3 spans 14 residues. Here the CDR3 reads CASSVGRADYGYTF. Written as DNA, the CDR3 is TGTGCCAGCAGCGTCGGCAGGGCGGACTATGGCTACACCTTC.